Below, 16 T cell receptor beta chains from the same sample are listed, as sequenced in a study of shared T cell receptors in the human thymus. Clones were sequenced by immunoSEQ multiplex PCR, and TCRdb holds only the in-frame ones, with some missing. The table includes hundreds of thousands of clones, roughly 94% detected once. The specimen sequenced was thymocytes. All receptors come from a human donor.

The chain is built from TRBV7-9 and TRBJ2-3; D remains ambiguous. The CDR3 spans 14 residues. Germline-derived CDR1 and CDR2 are SEHNR and FQNEAQ (reference sequence). V was pared by 2 bases and J by 4 bases, with 10 bases between. For the CDR3, the DNA is TGTGCCAGCAGCTTACAAGGATCACCAGATACGCAGTATTTT. Translating gives CASSLQGSPDTQYF.

The rearrangement links TRBV30 to TRBJ2-3; D ambiguous. The CDR3 runs 17 residues. Germline V CDR1 and CDR2: GTSNPN, SVGIG (reference sequence). V was trimmed by 1 base and J by 6 bases, leaving 23 bases between them. The CDR3 reads CAWSDPRVGFPPDTQYF. CDR3 DNA: TGTGCCTGGAGTGATCCTCGAGTGGGTTTCCCCCCCGATACGCAGTATTTT. Using reference TRBV30 and TRBJ2-3 for the parts outside the CDR3, the full variable domain is SQTIHQWPATLVQPVGSPLSLECTVEGTSNPNLYWYRQAAGRGLQLLFYSVGIGQISSEVPQNLSASRPQDRQFILSSKKLLLSDSGFYLCAWSDPRVGFPPDTQYFGPGTRLTVL.

The chain couples TRBV6-1 to TRBJ2-7; 7 positions agree with TRBD1. There are 15 residues in the CDR3. V dropped 7 bases and J dropped 2; count of bases not matched to a gene: 11. Germline V gene lookup returns CDR1 MNHNS and CDR2 SASEGT. CDR3 sequence: CASIRRGTAPYEQYF. The DNA of the CDR3 is TGTGCCAGCATAAGAAGAGGGACAGCACCCTACGAGCAGTACTTC.

The chain has TRBV4-2 and TRBJ2-1; perhaps D is TRBD1 or TRBD2 (5 bases each). This CDR3 contains 17 residues. V was shortened by 0 bases and J by 2 bases, with 14 bases between the two germline ends. Looked up from germline, CDR1 is LGHNA and CDR2 is YNFKEQ. This chain's CDR3 is CASSQEGVVHTYNEQFF. The CDR3 DNA follows: TGTGCCAGCAGCCAAGAGGGGGTAGTACACACCTACAATGAGCAGTTCTTC.

The CDR3 loop is CASSPAGFQGYGYTF. The CDR3 nucleotides are TGTGCCAGCAGTCCGGCCGGGTTTCAGGGCTATGGCTACACCTTC. The V and J genes are TRBV28 and TRBJ1-2, with D possibly TRBD1 on 5 matching bases. Germline V gives CDR1 MDHEN, CDR2 SYDVKM. CDR3 length: 15 residues. V was pared by 5 bases and J by 4 bases, with 17 bases between.

This sequence joins TRBV15 and TRBJ2-5, with D maybe TRBD1 (5 bases). Germline CDR1 LNHNV, CDR2 YYDKDF (reference sequence). The CDR3 is made up of 15 amino acids. The V end lost 4 bases, the J end lost 2 bases, and 14 bases lay between the germline ends. The chain's CDR3 is CATSICDSKQETQYF. The CDR3 DNA reads TGTGCCACCAGCATCTGTGACAGCAAGCAAGAGACCCAGTACTTC.

The genes are TRBV27 and TRBJ1-2, with D unresolved. Deletions cut 6 bases from V and 7 bases from J, with 9 bases between. The CDR3 has 11 residues. The germline V gene encodes CDR1 MNHEY and CDR2 SMNVEV (reference sequence). CDR3 DNA sequence: TGTGCCAGCAGATACATGGGTGGCTACACCTTC. Translation: CASRYMGGYTF.

This clone was observed once. This sequence joins TRBV5-4 and TRBJ2-3; no firm D call. Trimming left V 0 bases short and J 2 bases short, with 4 bases between. This CDR3 is 13 amino acids long. Germline lookup yields CDR1 SGHNT and CDR2 YYREEE (reference sequence). As DNA, the CDR3 is TGTGCCAGCAGCTTGGCAGCCACAGATACGCAGTATTTT. This translates into CASSLAATDTQYF.

CDR3 loop: CASSKLTGSSYNEQFF. The CDR3 DNA is TGTGCCAGCAGTAAATTGACAGGTAGCTCCTACAATGAGCAGTTCTTC. V usage is TRBV2 and J usage is TRBJ2-1; perhaps TRBD1 as D (6 bases). Trimming removed 5 bases from V and 0 bases from J, with 14 bases in between. Germline V gene sequence: CDR1 SNHLY, CDR2 FYNNEI. There are 16 residues in the CDR3.

In its sample, this clone was seen once. The gene calls are TRBV7-2 and TRBJ1-1; no firm D call. Deletions cut 3 bases from V and 7 bases from J, with 6 bases between. This CDR3 has 11 residues. CDR1 and CDR2 (germline): SGHTA, FQGNSA. DNA for the CDR3: TGTGCCAGCAGCTTCGAAATTGAAGCTTTCTTT. It specifies CASSFEIEAFF.

The gene calls are TRBV7-9 and TRBJ1-1; D remains unclear. Trimming removed 5 bases from V and 7 bases from J, with 17 bases in between. CDR3 length: 14 residues. Germline V CDR1 and CDR2: SEHNR, FQNEAQ (reference sequence). The chain's CDR3 is CASSRGMNGREAFF. The CDR3 bases are TGTGCCAGCAGCAGAGGGATGAACGGCCGTGAAGCTTTCTTT. Based on the CDR3 plus reference TRBV7-9 and TRBJ1-1, the full variable domain is DTGVSQNPRHKITKRGQNVTFRCDPISEHNRLYWYRQTLGQGPEFLTYFQNEAQLEKSRLLSDRFSAERPKGSFSTLEIQRTEQGDSAMYLCASSRGMNGREAFFGQGTRLTVV.

The chain joins TRBV15 to TRBJ2-2; 15 nucleotides agree with TRBD2. V dropped 7 bases and J dropped 2; count of bases not matched to a gene: 8. Germline CDR1 is LNHNV and CDR2 is YYDKDF (reference sequence). The CDR3 loop spans 18 amino acids. CDR3 region: CATNAQGLAGGNTGELFF. CDR3 sequence (DNA): TGTGCCACCAACGCACAGGGACTAGCGGGAGGCAACACCGGGGAGCTGTTTTTT.

The CDR3 loop is CASSQDQGRKQFF. CDR3 coding DNA: TGTGCCAGCAGCCAAGATCAGGGTCGGAAGCAGTTCTTC. The genes are TRBV14 and TRBJ2-1; D perhaps matches TRBD1 (5 bases). V was clipped by 0 bases and J by 11 bases, with 11 bases between them. Germline CDR1 reads SGHDN; CDR2 reads FVKESK. This CDR3 is built from 13 residues. Complete variable domain (other parts from reference TRBV14 and TRBJ2-1): EAGVTQFPSHSVIEKGQTVTLRCDPISGHDNLYWYRRVMGKEIKFLLHFVKESKQDESGMPNNRFLAERTGGTYSTLKVQPAELEDSGVYFCASSQDQGRKQFFGPGTRLTVL.

The chain uses TRBV19 and TRBJ1-5; no definite D call. This CDR3 is built from 15 residues. In germline, CDR1 is LNHDA, CDR2 SQIVND (reference sequence). V lost 4 bases and J lost 0, with 10 bases in between. The CDR3 region has the DNA TGTGCCAGTAGTAAAGTTTTCTATAGCAATCAGCCCCAGCATTTT. Translation gives CASSKVFYSNQPQHF.

The table lists this clone with a count of one. The chain is built from TRBV28 and TRBJ1-3; 7 bases line up with TRBD1. Looked up from germline, CDR1 is MDHEN and CDR2 is SYDVKM. Trimming took 7 bases from V and 0 from J; bases not matched to a gene: 9. CDR3 size: 16 residues. This CDR3 is CASKTYYRGSGNTIYF. The CDR3 DNA follows: TGTGCCAGCAAAACCTACTACAGGGGCTCTGGAAACACCATATATTTT.

The rearrangement links TRBV11-1 to TRBJ2-2, with D hard to call. The ends were cut back, 5 bases at V and 6 bases at J, with 4 bases in the middle. The CDR3 spans 11 residues. Looked up from germline, CDR1 is SGHAT and CDR2 is FQDESV (reference sequence). The CDR3 DNA reads as TGTGCCAGCAGCATTTCCGGGGAGCTGTTTTTT. This gives the protein CASSISGELFF.